A selection of T cell receptor beta chains follows, all from one sample in a study of CD8+CD57+ T cells in acquired aplastic anemia. TCRdb recomputed calls from the reads with MiXCR, one row per CDR3 protein. Of about 260,000 distinct CDR3 sequences listed, around 82% are singletons. Sequencing used sorted CD4+, CD8+, or CD8+CD57+ T cells (not recorded which) from PBMCs. The source is a human donor with aplastic anemia. Each CDR3 is given with its conserved first and last residue. D genes are given only for firm matches. A row's size may be missing; if present it is once, few, many or a size class.

clone_size	v_call	j_call	d_call	cdr3_nt	cdr3_aa
NA	TRBV6-4	TRBJ2-7	NA	TGTGCCAGCAGGCTAAGAACGACAGGTTGCCACGAGCAGTACTTC	CASRLRTTGCHEQYF
NA	TRBV5-1	TRBJ1-2	NA	TGCGCCAGCAGCTTGCGGACGGAAGACAACGTATATGGCTACACCTTC	CASSLRTEDNVYGYTF
NA	TRBV7-9	TRBJ1-6	TRBD1	TGTGCCAGCAGCTTGGACAGGGGTGCTCCTACGAGCAGTAACTTT	CASSLDRGAPTSSNF
NA	TRBV7-3	TRBJ2-3	TRBD2	TGCGCCAGCAGGCACGGGGGAGGGAGCACGCACTATTTT	CASRHGGGSTHYF
NA	TRBV7-9	TRBJ1-5	NA	TGTGCCAGCAGCCCCCCTAGCACTTACGACCAGCAGTTC	CASSPPSTYDQQF
NA	TRBV2	TRBJ1-1	NA	TGTGCCAGCAGTGACCCCATGACAGGCATGAACACTGAAGCTTTCTTT	CASSDPMTGMNTEAFF
NA	TRBV11-2	TRBJ2-7	TRBD1	TGTGCCAGCAGCGCAATCGACAGGGACGAGCAGTACTTC	CASSAIDRDEQYF
NA	TRBV7-2	TRBJ1-5	NA	TGTGCCAGCAGTGCACTAGCGGGGGGGCTGGATACGCAGTTT	CASSALAGGLDTQF
NA	TRBV12-3/TRBV12-4	TRBJ1-1	NA	TGTGCCAGCAGTTTGCAGGGAGGTCGTGAAGCTTTCTTT	CASSLQGGREAFF
NA	TRBV12-3/TRBV12-4	TRBJ2-1	TRBD2	TGTGCCAGCAGTATCCCTAGCGGGGCCTACGATGAGCAGTTCTTC	CASSIPSGAYDEQFF
NA	TRBV7-9	TRBJ1-3	NA	TGTGCCAGCAGCCCCGCGGCAGGGGTTGGAAACACCATATATTTT	CASSPAAGVGNTIYF
once	TRBV7-2	TRBJ1-1	TRBD1	TGTGCCAGCAGCTTGGCAGGGGGCGCCAACTATGGCGATTTCTTT	CASSLAGGANYGDFF
NA	TRBV12-3/TRBV12-4	TRBJ1-5	TRBD1	TGTGCCAGCAGCCGGGACAGACCTAATCAGCCCCAGCATTTT	CASSRDRPNQPQHF
NA	TRBV5-1	TRBJ1-6	NA	TGCGCCAGCAGCTTGGACGAGGGCGGCTCTAATTCACCCCTCCACTTT	CASSLDEGGSNSPLHF
few	TRBV7-9	TRBJ2-3	TRBD2	TGTGCCAGCAGCTTTGCGGGAGGCCGCGATACGCAGTATTTT	CASSFAGGRDTQYF
NA	TRBV15	TRBJ2-3	NA	TGTGCCAGCAGCTTAGTGGGCAGGCAAGAGACCCAGTATTTT	CASSLVGRQETQYF
few	TRBV12-3/TRBV12-4	TRBJ1-2	NA	TGTGCCAGCACGGTTCGGGGTCATAACTATGGCTACACCTTC	CASTVRGHNYGYTF
many	TRBV19	TRBJ2-1	TRBD2	TGTGCCAGTAGTATCCCTACTCTAGCGGGAGAGACAGATACGCAGTTCTTC	CASSIPTLAGETDTQFF
few	TRBV5-5	TRBJ2-3	NA	TGTGCCAGCAGCTTCACTCTACGTCCCGATACGCAGTATTTT	CASSFTLRPDTQYF
few	TRBV2	TRBJ1-2	NA	TGTGCCAGCAATCGGGATGGCTACACCTTC	CASNRDGYTF
NA	TRBV7-8	TRBJ2-3	NA	TGTGCCAGCAGCTTTCCTCCAGACGGGACTGCCCAGTCCTTT	CASSFPPDGTAQSF
once	TRBV29-1	TRBJ1-2	NA	TGCAGCGAACTACACACGGGTGGCTACACCTTC	CSELHTGGYTF
NA	TRBV9	TRBJ1-1	NA	TGTGCCAGCAGCTTGGGTGACACACAGAACACTGAAGCTTTCTTT	CASSLGDTQNTEAFF
NA	TRBV12-3/TRBV12-4	TRBJ2-3	NA	TGTGCCATCTGCTTTACCGACCCCCGGGACTCCCGCAACAATGAGCAGTTTTTT	CAICFTDPRDSRNNEQFF
NA	TRBV7-9	TRBJ2-3	NA	TGTGCCAGCAGCCAAGCCGACAGGGAGGACACGCACTATTTT	CASSQADREDTHYF
NA	TRBV7-3	TRBJ1-2	NA	NA	CASSLGVLRARDTYTF
NA	TRBV4-2	TRBJ1-5	NA	TGTGCCAGCAGCCATCAAACCGGGCCCCAGCATTTT	CASSHQTGPQHF
NA	TRBV7-9	TRBJ2-5	TRBD2	TGTGCCGGACGGGGAGCTCGGGAGGCCCAGTACTTC	CAGRGAREAQYF
NA	TRBV7-3	TRBJ1-2	NA	TGTGCCAGCACACTAGAGGCCAACGCCGTTGAACACTGCTACACCTTC	CASTLEANAVEHCYTF
NA	TRBV2	TRBJ2-2	NA	TGTGCCAGCGGCGAAGGAGGCGCTAACACGCGGGAGCTGTTTTTT	CASGEGGANTRELFF
NA	TRBV7-9	TRBJ1-2	TRBD1	TGTGCCAGCAGCTTGACAGGGAGCGGGGAGTATGGCTACACCTTC	CASSLTGSGEYGYTF
NA	TRBV7-3	TRBJ2-2	NA	TGTGCCAGCAGTAGTGAGGCCGGGGCCGCCGGGGAGCTGTTTTTT	CASSSEAGAAGELFF
NA	TRBV7-8	TRBJ2-5	NA	TGTGCCACCAGCATAGCTGGAGAGCACGAGACCCAGTACTTC	CATSIAGEHETQYF
NA	TRBV7-9	TRBJ2-1	NA	TGTGCCGGCCATGATGGGGGGATCCATGAGCAGTTCTTC	CAGHDGGIHEQFF
NA	TRBV7-9	TRBJ2-5	NA	TGTGCCGGACAGTGTAGTGGGGAGTCCCGGGAGACCCGGTACTTC	CAGQCSGESRETRYF
NA	TRBV19	TRBJ1-2	NA	TGTGCCAGTAACACCTTTGACTATGGCTACACCTTC	CASNTFDYGYTF
NA	TRBV7-8	TRBJ2-1	NA	TGTGCCAGCAGCTTAGCGGGAGGACCCGATCAGCAGGAGCAGTTCTTC	CASSLAGGPDQQEQFF
NA	TRBV7-9	TRBJ1-2	NA	TGTGCCAGCAGCCTTCAAAGAAGCGCCAGGAATGGCTACACCTTC	CASSLQRSARNGYTF
NA	TRBV20-1	TRBJ2-1	TRBD1	TGCAGTGCTAGAGATTTAAGGACAGGGAAAAACAATGAGCAGTTCTTC	CSARDLRTGKNNEQFF
once	TRBV2	TRBJ2-7	NA	TGTGCCAGCTCACAGGGAAATCGTAACGAGCAGTACTTC	CASSQGNRNEQYF
NA	TRBV13	TRBJ2-2	NA	TGTGCCAGCAGCCATGGGGGAGGCTACACCGGGGAGCTGTTTTTT	CASSHGGGYTGELFF
NA	TRBV7-3	TRBJ1-6	TRBD1	TGTGCCAGCAGCTTATCGGGACAGGGGGCCAATTCACCCCTCCACTTT	CASSLSGQGANSPLHF